Reported below is one TCR beta chain. Its antigen is not yet known. There are no base qualities to consult, and no much larger clone falls within one base. Focal radiation therapy combined with CTLA-4 blockade (ipilimumab) was tested in patients with chemo-refractory metastatic non-small-cell lung cancer. The data were obtained in a study of radiotherapy plus CTLA-4 blockade in lung cancer (dated by TCRdb to 2016 to 2019). In the study overall: Among the enrolled patients, approximately 18% had an objective response, and about 29% reached disease control. Results the study describes overall, beyond this receptor: TCR clones derived from tumors expanded in peripheral blood after treatment with radiotherapy and ipilimumab. The strongest predictors of response, as reported, were early dynamic changes in blood T cell clones along with a rise in serum interferon-beta after radiation.

The protocol used for the library was the immunoSEQ multiplex PCR assay. The immuneACCESS repertoire file appears here via TCRdb, limited to in-frame rearrangements. These files lack a portion of the clones; in checked studies, under half of the deficit traces to unresolved V genes, and the cause of the others is not known. The sample profile shows 50,000 to 65,000 clones; 77% of them were found once. Approximately 4.3% of the sample goes to the ten largest clones. From the cysteine up to the phenylalanine, the CDR3 has a length of 14 residues. Left in the record is the CDR3 DNA by itself, 42 bases read in frame from the first base. From the germline V gene, CDR1 is SNHLY and CDR2 is FYNNEI. A distance of 14 bases separates the germline ends of V and J, which lose 2 bases and 7 bases respectively.

The sequence links TRBV2 to TRBJ1-2; the D gene cannot be named for sure. This material consisted of peripheral blood, taken from a patient treated with radiotherapy plus ipilimumab. The sequence came from a human donor with non-small cell lung cancer who had a partial response to radiotherapy plus ipilimumab. The DNA reads as follows: TGTGCCAGCAGTGAAAATGATGGGCTCGCTGGCTACACCTTC. This gives the protein CASSENDGLAGYTF.